The 11 T cell receptor beta chains below come from one sample, sequenced in a study of OX40 agonist ivuxolimab in advanced cancers. Clones were read by immunoSEQ multiplex PCR, and TCRdb kept only the in-frame ones, dropping some. The data hold around 84,000 clones, with about four fifths observed a single time. Material: CD4+ or CD8+ T cells sorted from blood, obtained in a trial of the OX40 agonist ivuxolimab. Source of these receptors: an adult with an advanced solid tumor such as melanoma, head and neck, liver or kidney cancer.

The rearrangement uses TRBV7-8 and TRBJ2-1; D is ambiguous. The CDR3 consists of 15 residues. Per the germline V gene, CDR1 is SGHVS and CDR2 is FQNEAQ. V lost 5 bases and J lost 6, with 17 bases in between. The CDR3 loop is CASSPTESLSNEQFF. The CDR3 bases are TGTGCCAGCAGCCCAACAGAGAGCTTGAGCAATGAGCAGTTCTTC. Filled out from reference TRBV7-8 and TRBJ2-1, the complete variable domain reads GAGVSQSPRYKVAKRGQDVALRCDPISGHVSLFWYQQALGQGPEFLTYFQNEAQLDKSGLPSDRFFAERPEGSVSTLKIQRTQQEDSAVYLCASSPTESLSNEQFFGPGTRLTVL.

This clone was observed a few times. The chain couples TRBV7-2 to TRBJ2-7, with 9 bases aligning to TRBD2. V trimming: 5 bases; J trimming: 0 bases; junction bases outside the gene matches: 8. Germline V gives CDR1 SGHTA, CDR2 FQGNSA. The CDR3 loop spans 16 amino acids. Here the CDR3 reads CASSPAGGRASYEQYF. In DNA form, the CDR3 reads TGTGCCAGCAGCCCCGCCGGCGGGAGGGCCTCCTACGAGCAGTACTTC.

The chain combines TRBV29-1 with TRBJ1-1, with D perhaps TRBD1 (6 bases). This CDR3 spans 11 amino acids. The germline V and J ends were trimmed by 7 bases and 5 bases, with 11 bases remaining between them. Germline assignment: CDR1 SQVTM and CDR2 ANQGSEA. CDR3 in amino acids: CSAARGTEAFF. CDR3 sequence (DNA): TGCAGCGCCGCCAGGGGTACTGAAGCTTTCTTT. Full variable domain (remainder filled in from reference TRBV29-1 and TRBJ1-1): SAVISQKPSRDICQRGTSLTIQCQVDSQVTMMFWYRQQPGQSLTLIATANQGSEATYESGFVIDKFPISRPNLTFSTLTVSNMSPEDSSIYLCSAARGTEAFFGQGTRLTVV.

This clone was seen once. The chain employs TRBV7-8 and TRBJ1-1; D is undetermined. Germline CDR1 is SGHVS and CDR2 is FQNEAQ. Trimming removed 5 bases from V and 1 base from J, with 17 bases in between. This CDR3 has 16 residues. The CDR3 DNA reads as TGTGCCAGCAGCCCAAGATTAAGCGGGAAGAACACTGAAGCTTTCTTT. Protein sequence: CASSPRLSGKNTEAFF. The complete variable domain, with remaining parts taken from reference TRBV7-8 and TRBJ1-1, reads GAGVSQSPRYKVAKRGQDVALRCDPISGHVSLFWYQQALGQGPEFLTYFQNEAQLDKSGLPSDRFFAERPEGSVSTLKIQRTQQEDSAVYLCASSPRLSGKNTEAFFGQGTRLTVV.

V is TRBV5-1 and J is TRBJ2-7, with TRBD1 as a possible D gene (6 bases). Between the trimmed V and J ends, which lost 4 bases and 3 bases, there was a span of 11 bases. CDR3 size: 13 residues. Germline V gives CDR1 SGHRS, CDR2 YFSETQ. Here the CDR3 reads CASSTGQIYEQYF. The CDR3 DNA reads as TGCGCCAGCAGCACTGGACAGATCTACGAGCAGTACTTC. Based on the CDR3 plus reference TRBV5-1 and TRBJ2-7, the full variable domain is KAGVTQTPRYLIKTRGQQVTLSCSPISGHRSVSWYQQTPGQGLQFLFEYFSETQRNKGNFPGRFSGRQFSNSRSEMNVSTLELGDSALYLCASSTGQIYEQYFGPGTRLTVT.

The genes are TRBV28 and TRBJ1-5; D possibly corresponds to TRBD1 (6 bases). The CDR3 contains 15 residues. CDR1 and CDR2 (germline): MDHEN, SYDVKM. Deletions cut 5 bases from V and 4 bases from J, with 15 bases between. The CDR3 reads CASSPPGGTNQPQHF. As DNA, the CDR3 is TGTGCCAGCAGTCCCCCGGGGGGCACAAATCAGCCCCAGCATTTT.

This chain uses TRBV5-4 with TRBJ1-1; 7 nucleotides line up with TRBD1. CDR3 length: 13 amino acids. V was pared by 4 bases and J by 0 bases, with 0 bases of the junction left unmatched. The germline CDR1 and CDR2 sequences are SGHNT and YYREEE (reference sequence). The CDR3 protein is CASSDRVNTEAFF. Written as DNA, the CDR3 is TGTGCCAGCAGCGACAGGGTGAACACTGAAGCTTTCTTT.

As concerns this clone: The germline gene is not matched at one end of the junction; a read error may be the cause. The chain uses TRBV7-2 and TRBJ2-7, with D possibly TRBD2 on 5 matching bases. The CDR3 spans 13 residues. CDR1 is SGHTA, CDR2 FQGNSA, per germline. The CDR3 reads CASSSSGGFEEYF. The CDR3 nucleotides are TGTGCCAGCAGCTCATCCGGCGGGTTCGAGGAGTACTTC.

The CDR3: CASSFGLGETQYF. CDR3 DNA: TGTGCCAGCAGCTTCGGGTTAGGAGAGACCCAGTACTTC. The chain couples TRBV7-3 to TRBJ2-5; D uncertain. Germline V gene sequence: CDR1 SGHTA, CDR2 FQGTGA. Trimming took off 3 bases at V and 4 bases at J, with 9 bases between the two ends. The CDR3 is 13 residues long. Looking up the rest from reference TRBV7-3 and TRBJ2-5 gives the full variable domain: GAGVSQTPSNKVTEKGKYVELRCDPISGHTALYWYRQSLGQGPEFLIYFQGTGAADDSGLPNDRFFAVRPEGSVSTLKIQRTERGDSAVYLCASSFGLGETQYFGPGTRLLVL.

This chain joins TRBV28 and TRBJ1-5; D is ambiguous. The germline CDR1 and CDR2 sequences are MDHEN and SYDVKM. Trimming shortened V by 5 bases and J by 6 bases, and 14 bases separated the two germline ends. The CDR3 has 14 amino acids. CDR3 DNA sequence: TGTGCCAGCAGTCCAACCCCCGCCAGTCAGCCCCAGCATTTT. Its translation is CASSPTPASQPQHF.

This chain connects TRBV19 to TRBJ2-1; TRBD1 matches 7 bases. The CDR3 runs to 15 residues. V lost 5 bases to trimming and J lost 6 bases; unmatched junction nucleotides: 10. Per the germline V gene, CDR1 is LNHDA and CDR2 is SQIVND (reference sequence). The CDR3 reads CASSWGRGSSNEQFF. The CDR3 DNA sequence: TGTGCCAGTAGTTGGGGCAGGGGGTCGTCCAATGAGCAGTTCTTC.